The 25 T cell receptor beta chains below all came from one sample that was sequenced in a study of blood T cell repertoires in COVID-19. Sequencing used immunoSEQ multiplex PCR; TCRdb keeps in-frame clones, though not all of them. The sample includes 230,000 or so clones, roughly 84% seen only once; the top ten take about 1.9%. Sequenced input: peripheral blood. The receptors come from a man aged 35 to 55 with active or convalescent COVID-19.

The chain joins TRBV10-2 to TRBJ1-6, with 9 bases lining up with TRBD1. This CDR3 is built from 13 residues. CDR1 and CDR2 (germline): WSHSY, SAAADI. The J segment lost 13 bases and the V segment lost 9 bases, leaving 10 bases of the junction unmatched. DNA of the CDR3: TGCGCCAGGACGGGACAGGGAGTGGATCCCCTCCACTTT. It codes for CARTGQGVDPLHF.

The chain employs TRBV5-4 and TRBJ2-1, with unresolved D. The CDR3 consists of 14 residues. The germline gives CDR1 SGHNT, CDR2 YYREEE (reference sequence). The V end was cut by 0 bases, the J end by 2 bases, with 6 bases between. The CDR3 sequence: CASSLDGPYNEQFF. The CDR3 nucleotides read TGTGCCAGCAGCTTGGACGGTCCCTACAATGAGCAGTTCTTC.

CDR3 in DNA: TGTGCCAGCAGCTTATTCGGACAGGGGGAGACCCAGTACTTC. Protein: CASSLFGQGETQYF. The rearrangement joins TRBV7-3 to TRBJ2-5; 9 nucleotides agree with TRBD1. The length of the CDR3 is 14 residues. Germline assignment: CDR1 SGHTA and CDR2 FQGTGA. Germline trimming cut 2 bases from V and 5 bases from J; bases unmatched to any gene: 3.

The rearrangement links TRBV7-6 to TRBJ2-6; D gene uncertain. This CDR3 has 15 residues. Germline-derived CDR1 and CDR2 are SGHVS and FNYEAQ. The ends were cut back, 9 bases at V and 0 bases at J, with 12 bases in the middle. The CDR3 spells CARGGQSSGANVLTF. The CDR3 DNA reads as TGTGCCAGGGGTGGGCAGAGCTCTGGGGCCAACGTCCTGACTTTC.

The chain has TRBV30 and TRBJ1-1, with 9 bases identical to TRBD1. Trimming cost V 0 bases and J 1 base; bases outside gene matches: 15. Germline V gene lookup returns CDR1 GTSNPN and CDR2 SVGIG (reference sequence). The CDR3 loop spans 19 amino acids. The CDR3 coding sequence is TGTGCCTGGAGTGTACGTACCGGGGACAGGGCGCCTCGGAACACTGAAGCTTTCTTT. Protein product: CAWSVRTGDRAPRNTEAFF.

This chain uses TRBV6-6 with TRBJ1-3; TRBD1 is a possible D gene (6 bases). Germline values: CDR1 MNHNY, CDR2 SVGAGI (reference sequence). CDR3 size: 18 residues. V was shortened by 5 bases and J by 2 bases, with 22 bases between the two germline ends. The CDR3 DNA follows: TGTGCCAGCAGTCGGTCTCGGAGGGGGGGGAGGGCTGGAAACACCATATATTTT. Protein sequence: CASSRSRRGGRAGNTIYF.

This chain joins TRBV4-1 and TRBJ2-1; TRBD1 matches at 8 bases. The CDR3 is 16 residues long. V was pared by 1 base and J by 10 bases, with 12 bases of the junction left unmatched. Germline assignment: CDR1 MGHRA and CDR2 YSYEKL. The CDR3 protein is CASSQVGTGGLIEQFF. CDR3 coding DNA: TGCGCCAGCAGCCAAGTCGGGACAGGAGGCCTCATAGAGCAGTTCTTC.

The chain couples TRBV27 to TRBJ2-3; 9 nucleotides line up with TRBD1. Trimming removed 5 bases from V and 4 bases from J; junction bases left unmatched: 4. Germline assignment: CDR1 MNHEY and CDR2 SMNVEV (reference sequence). The CDR3 is 14 residues long. CDR3 region: CASSLQGASDTQYF. The CDR3 nucleotides are TGTGCCAGCAGTCTACAGGGGGCCTCAGATACGCAGTATTTT.

The chain joins TRBV10-1 to TRBJ2-3; the D gene is possibly TRBD1 (6 bases). Looked up from germline, CDR1 is WNHNN and CDR2 is SYGVQD (reference sequence). CDR3 length equals 14 residues. V was clipped by 2 bases and J by 1 base, with 7 bases between them. CDR3 DNA sequence: TGCGCCAGCAGTGAGGGACAGCGCACAGATACGCAGTATTTT. This translates into CASSEGQRTDTQYF.

The chain joins TRBV28 to TRBJ1-3; D gene uncertain. Trimming stripped 8 bases from V and 1 base from J, with 12 bases between. In germline, CDR1 is MDHEN, CDR2 SYDVKM. This CDR3 is 14 amino acids long. The CDR3 bases are TGTGCCAGCCACAAAAGTCAGTCTGGAAACACCATATATTTT. It encodes CASHKSQSGNTIYF.

The chain recombines TRBV7-3 with TRBJ2-7, with a tentative D call TRBD2 (5 bases). The CDR3 has 12 amino acids. V lost 4 bases, J lost 6 bases, and 10 bases lay in between. Germline V gene lookup returns CDR1 SGHTA and CDR2 FQGTGA. The CDR3 bases are TGTGCCAGCAGCTCGGCGGGTCGCGAGCAGTACTTC. Residues: CASSSAGREQYF.

The genes are TRBV19 and TRBJ2-2, with 8 nucleotides matching TRBD1. Per germline, CDR1 LNHDA and CDR2 SQIVND (reference sequence). This CDR3 has 13 residues. V dropped 8 bases and J dropped 4; count of bases not matched to a gene: 3. In DNA, the CDR3 is TGTGCCAGTGACAGGGGTGGCACCGGGGAGCTGTTTTTT. Translated, it gives CASDRGGTGELFF.

This CDR3 reads CASSVDPSGRAQYF. The CDR3 nucleotides are TGTGCCAGCAGCGTAGACCCTAGCGGGAGGGCGCAGTATTTT. The chain combines TRBV9 with TRBJ2-3, with 12 bases identical to TRBD2. There are 14 residues in the CDR3. CDR1 and CDR2 from the germline V gene are SGDLS and YYNGEE. V was pared by 0 bases and J by 10 bases, with 3 bases of the junction left unmatched.

This clone showed up just a few times. This rearrangement joins TRBV27 to TRBJ1-6; D not resolved. The CDR3 loop spans 15 amino acids. V lost 8 bases, J lost 1 base, and 12 bases lay in between. Per germline, CDR1 MNHEY and CDR2 SMNVEV (reference sequence). The CDR3 DNA follows: TGTGCCAGCCAACAAGTATGGTCCTATAATTCACCCCTCCACTTT. Translating gives CASQQVWSYNSPLHF.

V gene TRBV7-9 combines with J gene TRBJ1-2; TRBD1 is a possible D gene (6 bases). Trimming left V 4 bases short and J 0 bases short, with 15 bases between. This CDR3 has 16 amino acids. CDR1 and CDR2 from the germline V gene are SEHNR and FQNEAQ (reference sequence). CDR3 coding DNA: TGTGCCAGCAGCTCGGGGCAGGGGATACCTAACTATGGCTACACCTTC. Residues: CASSSGQGIPNYGYTF.

CDR3 in DNA: TGTGCCAGCAGCCTAACTCAGGGGATCAGCGAGCAGTACTTC. It specifies CASSLTQGISEQYF. V is TRBV3-1 (or the pseudogene TRBV3-2) and J is TRBJ2-7, with D possibly matching TRBD1 (6 bases). Germline V gene sequence: CDR1 LGHDT, CDR2 YNNKEL (reference sequence). V lost 4 bases to trimming and J lost 6 bases, with 16 bases between them. This CDR3 has 14 amino acids.

The rearrangement joins TRBV10-2 to TRBJ1-1; D is perhaps TRBD1 (6 bases). The V gene's germline CDR1 is WSHSY and CDR2 SAAADI. V lost 1 base, J lost 0 bases, and 15 bases lay in between. The CDR3 length is 17 residues. In DNA, the CDR3 is TGCGCCAGCAGTGAGTTATTCGCAGGGGCGATGAACACTGAAGCTTTCTTT. It is translated as CASSELFAGAMNTEAFF.

Only a few counts were recorded for this clone. J is TRBJ2-1 and V is TRBV7-3, with 8 bases identical to TRBD2. The ends lost 0 bases at V and 0 bases at J; junction bases unmatched: 7. The CDR3 loop spans 18 amino acids. Germline V gene sequence: CDR1 SGHTA, CDR2 FQGTGA. The CDR3 nucleotides read TGTGCCAGCAGCTTAACGATGGCCGGGGGGGACTCCTACAATGAGCAGTTCTTC. Translating gives CASSLTMAGGDSYNEQFF.

The chain employs TRBV5-4 and TRBJ1-2, with D perhaps TRBD1 (5 bases). There are 13 residues in the CDR3. Germline assignment: CDR1 SGHNT and CDR2 YYREEE (reference sequence). The germline V and J ends were trimmed by 1 base and 7 bases, with 11 bases remaining between them. CDR3 sequence (DNA): TGTGCCAGCAGCTTGTTCAGGGAGGTTGGCTACACCTTC. Its protein is CASSLFREVGYTF.

This rearrangement joins TRBV7-2 to TRBJ1-1, with D uncertain. The CDR3 is 16 residues long. From germline, CDR1 is SGHTA and CDR2 FQGNSA. Trimming pared 5 bases from V and 1 base from J, leaving 17 bases between. In nucleotides, the CDR3 is TGTGCCAGCAGCCATTATCCGACAAGTCCGAACACTGAAGCTTTCTTT. Its protein product is CASSHYPTSPNTEAFF.

This sequence joins TRBV19 and TRBJ1-2; D call uncertain. This CDR3 region has 14 residues. V lost 3 bases, J lost 4 bases, and 12 bases lay in between. Germline V lookup: CDR1 LNHDA, CDR2 SQIVND (reference sequence). DNA for the CDR3: TGTGCCAGTAGTATGGTGGCCGCAGTCTATGGCTACACCTTC. Amino acid sequence: CASSMVAAVYGYTF.

The V call is TRBV6-5, the J call TRBJ2-7; D possibly corresponds to TRBD2 (6 bases). The germline V gene has CDR1 MNHEY and CDR2 SVGAGI. The length of the CDR3 is 15 residues. V was pared by 6 bases and J by 4 bases, with 19 bases between. The CDR3 DNA reads TGTGCCAGCAGGACCCTCGGGCATGCGGGGTACGAGCAGTACTTC. Amino acid sequence: CASRTLGHAGYEQYF.

The rearrangement links TRBV18 to TRBJ1-6; D uncertain. There are 12 residues in the CDR3. CDR1 is KGHSH, CDR2 LQKENI, per germline. The ends were cut back, 1 base at V and 16 bases at J, with 11 bases in the middle. DNA of the CDR3: TGTGCCAGCTCACCACAGGCCGAGACTCTCCACTTT. It codes for CASSPQAETLHF.

The chain joins TRBV28 to TRBJ1-5; maybe TRBD1 (6 bases). V lost 4 bases, J lost 15 bases, and 13 bases lay in between. Germline CDR1 MDHEN, CDR2 SYDVKM. The CDR3 is 11 residues long. This CDR3 reads CASSSRQARHF. The CDR3 nucleotides are TGTGCCAGCAGTTCAAGACAGGCCCGGCATTTT.

As concerns this clone: The sample contains more than one DNA sequence encoding this CDR3. V is TRBV9 and J is TRBJ2-5; D gene unclear. Between the trimmed V and J ends, which lost 0 bases and 2 bases, there was a span of 11 bases. The germline V gene encodes CDR1 SGDLS and CDR2 YYNGEE. This CDR3 contains 15 residues. The CDR3 loop is CASSVVSGGQETQYF. The CDR3 nucleotides are TGTGCCAGCAGCGTAGTTTCGGGTGGGCAAGAGACCCAGTACTTC. The full variable domain, completed using reference TRBV9 and TRBJ2-5, is DSGVTQTPKHLITATGQRVTLRCSPRSGDLSVYWYQQSLDQGLQFLIQYYNGEERAKGNILERFSAQQFPDLHSELNLSSLELGDSALYFCASSVVSGGQETQYFGPGTRLLVL.